The next 19 T cell receptor beta chains were all read from a single sample in a study of shared clonotypes between healthy human individuals. Profiling relied on immunoSEQ multiplex PCR, and the TCRdb table lists in-frame clones only, not all of them. The sample yields hundreds of thousands of clones, 79% seen once. The sequencing sample was made of PBMCs. These receptors were obtained from a woman in her thirties or forties in good health. Some clones in this sample may be carry-over from other donors' samples.

This chain uses TRBV7-2 with TRBJ1-1; 7 bases align to TRBD1. CDR3 length: 16 amino acids. The germline V gene has CDR1 SGHTA and CDR2 FQGNSA. After removal of 4 bases from V and 0 bases from J, the junction contained 8 bases not matched to a gene. The chain's CDR3 is CASSSGFRGMNTEAFF. The CDR3 region has the DNA TGTGCCAGCAGCTCCGGGTTCAGGGGGATGAACACTGAAGCTTTCTTT.

V is TRBV10-2 and J is TRBJ2-4; D not certain. V lost 3 bases, J lost 4 bases, and 7 bases lay in between. Germline-derived CDR1 and CDR2 are WSHSY and SAAADI. This CDR3 region has 13 residues. CDR3 region: CASSESLKNIQYF. CDR3 nucleotides: TGCGCCAGCAGTGAAAGCCTAAAAAACATTCAGTACTTC.

The V gene is TRBV7-8, the J gene TRBJ1-4; D might be TRBD1 (5 bases). The CDR3 is 14 residues long. Trimming took 3 bases from V and 4 from J, leaving 9 bases between them. CDR1 and CDR2 from the germline V gene are SGHVS and FQNEAQ. The CDR3 coding sequence is TGTGCCAGCAGCTTTTTCGACAGTAATGAAAAACTGTTTTTT. The encoded protein is CASSFFDSNEKLFF.

CDR3 sequence: CASSLYRQGAYNEQFF. The CDR3, as DNA: TGTGCCAGCAGTTTATATCGTCAGGGGGCCTACAATGAGCAGTTCTTC. This chain connects TRBV27 to TRBJ2-1; 7 bases align to TRBD1. Germline-derived CDR1 and CDR2 are MNHEY and SMNVEV (reference sequence). Trimming took 1 base from V and 2 from J; bases not matched to a gene: 5. The CDR3 has 16 residues.

The V and J genes are TRBV11-1 and TRBJ1-5; D gene unclear. V was shortened by 4 bases and J by 0 bases, with 4 bases between the two germline ends. Germline CDR1 reads SGHAT; CDR2 reads FQDESV (reference sequence). CDR3 length: 13 residues. CDR3: CASSSHSNQPQHF. DNA for the CDR3: TGTGCCAGCAGCTCCCATAGCAATCAGCCCCAGCATTTT.

This clone was seen more than once but under ten times. The chain couples TRBV19 to TRBJ2-3, with TRBD2 matching over 11 bases. The CDR3 length is 16 residues. Germline assignment: CDR1 LNHDA and CDR2 SQIVND (reference sequence). The trim removed 4 bases at V and 1 base at J, leaving 4 bases unmatched. The DNA for the CDR3 is TGTGCCAGTAGTAAACTAGCGGGAGTCCGCACAGATACGCAGTATTTT. Translating it yields CASSKLAGVRTDTQYF.

On this clone itself: A far more abundant clone sits one base away, making this likely a read error. Other nucleotide sequences in the sample specify the same CDR3. The chain employs TRBV5-4 and TRBJ1-4; the match to TRBD1 covers 10 bases. The ends lost 4 bases at V and 8 bases at J; junction bases unmatched: 11. Germline loops: CDR1 SGHNT, CDR2 YYREEE (reference sequence). This CDR3 comprises 16 residues. The CDR3, as DNA: TGTGCCAGCAGCCAAGATCTTGGGACAGGGGCCGAAAAACTGTTTTTT. This translates into CASSQDLGTGAEKLFF. The entire variable domain, with the rest obtained from reference TRBV5-4 and TRBJ1-4, is as follows: ETGVTQSPTHLIKTRGQQVTLRCSSQSGHNTVSWYQQALGQGPQFIFQYYREEENGRGNFPPRFSGLQFPNYSSELNVNALELDDSALYLCASSQDLGTGAEKLFFGSGTQLSVL.

About this clone: At the DNA level, this CDR3 is encoded by other sequences in the same sample as well. The V gene is TRBV18, the J gene TRBJ2-7; perhaps TRBD1 as D (5 bases). V lost 2 bases, J lost 4 bases, and 6 bases lay in between. Germline-derived CDR1 and CDR2 are KGHSH and LQKENI. The CDR3 runs to 12 residues. The DNA of the CDR3 is TGTGCCAGCTCACCAGCAGGGTACGAGCAGTACTTC. Protein: CASSPAGYEQYF.

The rearrangement joins TRBV11-2 to TRBJ2-7, with TRBD1 as a possible D gene (6 bases). CDR1 and CDR2 (germline): SGHAT, FQNNGV. V was clipped by 4 bases and J by 2 bases, with 12 bases between them. This CDR3 is 14 amino acids long. CDR3 amino acids: CASSYQQGPYEQYF. The CDR3 coding sequence is TGTGCCAGCAGCTACCAACAGGGCCCCTACGAGCAGTACTTC. The variable domain in full, with the rest retrieved from reference TRBV11-2 and TRBJ2-7, is EAGVAQSPRYKIIEKRQSVAFWCNPISGHATLYWYQQILGQGPKLLIQFQNNGVVDDSQLPKDRFSAERLKGVDSTLKIQPAKLEDSAVYLCASSYQQGPYEQYFGPGTRLTVT.

This clone was seen only a few times. This rearrangement joins TRBV20-1 to TRBJ1-4, with unresolved D. V dropped 1 base and J dropped 8 bases, with 5 bases sitting between them. Germline CDR1 DFQATT, CDR2 SNEGSKA (reference sequence). The CDR3 is 11 residues long. CDR3 residues: CSARATEKLFF. In nucleotides, the CDR3 is TGCAGTGCTAGAGCAACGGAAAAACTGTTTTTT.

The chain links TRBV5-8 to TRBJ1-4, with D maybe TRBD1 (5 bases). The CDR3 runs 18 residues. V was shortened by 1 base and J by 2 bases, with 18 bases between the two germline ends. Germline V lookup: CDR1 SGHTS, CDR2 YDEGEE. CDR3 sequence: CASSLWMAGSVTNEKLFF. The CDR3 DNA is TGTGCCAGCAGCTTGTGGATGGCAGGGAGTGTTACTAATGAAAAACTGTTTTTT.

The chain joins TRBV28 to TRBJ1-5; unclear D gene. Germline lookup yields CDR1 MDHEN and CDR2 SYDVKM. The CDR3 runs 15 residues. The V gene lost 6 bases and the J gene lost 2 bases, with 14 bases spanning the gap. CDR3 residues: CASSHSSIGNQPQHF. CDR3 sequence (DNA): TGTGCCAGCAGCCATAGCTCGATAGGCAATCAGCCCCAGCATTTT.

Only a few counts were recorded for this clone. The genes are TRBV30 and TRBJ1-1; possible D gene TRBD1, 5 bases. The CDR3 extends over 11 amino acids. With 4 bases removed from V and 7 bases from J, the gap between germline ends came to 10 bases. Germline V gene lookup returns CDR1 GTSNPN and CDR2 SVGIG (reference sequence). The CDR3 reads CAWTQGIEAFF. The CDR3 DNA sequence: TGTGCCTGGACCCAGGGTATTGAAGCTTTCTTT.

This clone occurred a few times. This sample also contains other DNA sequences that code for the same CDR3. The rearrangement joins TRBV18 to TRBJ1-4; 10 nucleotides match TRBD1. This CDR3 has 14 amino acids. Germline V gene lookup returns CDR1 KGHSH and CDR2 LQKENI. V trimming: 3 bases; J trimming: 7 bases; junction bases outside the gene matches: 2. Here the CDR3 DNA reads TGTGCCAGCTCACCGGGACAGGGGCGTGAAAAACTGTTTTTT. Its protein is CASSPGQGREKLFF. Full variable domain (missing parts from reference TRBV18 and TRBJ1-4): NAGVMQNPRHLVRRRGQEARLRCSPMKGHSHVYWYRQLPEEGLKFMVYLQKENIIDESGMPKERFSAEFPKEGPSILRIQQVVRGDSAAYFCASSPGQGREKLFFGSGTQLSVL.

The table lists this clone with a count of one. This sample also contains other DNA sequences that code for the same CDR3. The chain carries TRBV5-1 and TRBJ2-1, with no clear D. Trimming took 0 bases from V and 0 from J, leaving 4 bases between them. The length of the CDR3 is 14 residues. CDR1 is SGHRS and CDR2 is YFSETQ in the germline V gene. CDR3 sequence reads: CASSLASSYNEQFF. The DNA for the CDR3 is TGCGCCAGCAGCTTGGCGAGCTCCTACAATGAGCAGTTCTTC.

The V call is TRBV7-3, the J call TRBJ2-2, with D unclear. CDR3 size: 13 residues. Trimming removed 1 base from V and 7 bases from J, with 7 bases in between. In germline, CDR1 is SGHTA, CDR2 FQGTGA. CDR3 nucleotides: TGTGCCAGCAGCTTAAAGGGAAGCGGGGAGCTGTTTTTT. It encodes CASSLKGSGELFF.

This clone has a count of ten or more. The chain links TRBV9 to TRBJ2-7; D not certain. With 0 bases removed from V and 2 bases from J, the gap between germline ends came to 9 bases. This CDR3 region has 14 residues. Germline-derived CDR1 and CDR2 are SGDLS and YYNGEE. CDR3 protein: CASSVDDKAYEQYF. For the CDR3, the DNA is TGTGCCAGCAGCGTAGACGACAAAGCCTACGAGCAGTACTTC. The full variable domain, its missing parts supplied by reference TRBV9 and TRBJ2-7, is DSGVTQTPKHLITATGQRVTLRCSPRSGDLSVYWYQQSLDQGLQFLIQYYNGEERAKGNILERFSAQQFPDLHSELNLSSLELGDSALYFCASSVDDKAYEQYFGPGTRLTVT.

The V and J genes are TRBV11-2 and TRBJ2-1, with 9 nucleotides matching TRBD2. The CDR3 spans 16 residues. J lost 4 bases, V lost 6 bases, and 10 bases had no gene match. Germline CDR1 and CDR2: SGHAT and FQNNGV. In DNA form, the CDR3 reads TGTGCCAGCAGTAAAACTATAGCGGGAGTATACAATGAGCAGTTCTTC. It codes for CASSKTIAGVYNEQFF.

The J gene is TRBJ2-3, the V gene TRBV28, with 7 nucleotides matching TRBD2. Germline values: CDR1 MDHEN, CDR2 SYDVKM. The ends lost 3 bases at V and 0 bases at J; junction bases unmatched: 12. The CDR3 has 18 residues. The CDR3, as DNA: TGTGCCAGCAGTTTGTCTCCCCTAGCGGAGCATAGCACAGATACGCAGTATTTT. Its protein is CASSLSPLAEHSTDTQYF.